The 9 T cell receptor beta chains presented below share a single source sample, sequenced in a study of T cell changes during pregnancy in multiple sclerosis. TCRdb's table, derived via immunoSEQ multiplex PCR, lists solely in-frame clones and lacks some. The sample has under 15,000 clones, 85% to 90% seen once; the top ten hold roughly an eighth. The starting material was CD8+ T cells from peripheral blood mononuclear cells, obtained after pregnancy. The receptors were sampled from a female donor in good health, enrolled as a control in a pregnancy study.

With respect to this clone: Other DNA sequences from this sample encode an identical CDR3 as well. The chain recombines TRBV6-1 with TRBJ2-1, with 14 bases identical to TRBD2. V lost 4 bases and J lost 7; bases outside the gene matches: 0. The CDR3 is 14 residues long. Germline V CDR1 and CDR2: MNHNS, SASEGT. This CDR3 reads CASSGLAGGNEQFF. CDR3 DNA: TGTGCCAGCAGTGGACTAGCGGGGGGGAATGAGCAGTTCTTC.

This chain joins TRBV25-1 and TRBJ2-1; TRBD2 matches at 7 bases. From germline, CDR1 is MGHDK and CDR2 SYGVNS. There are 14 residues in the CDR3. Germline trimming cut 8 bases from V and 1 base from J; bases unmatched to any gene: 5. CDR3 sequence (DNA): TGTGCCAGCGCCGGACTAGTGTCCTACAATGAGCAGTTCTTC. The encoded protein is CASAGLVSYNEQFF.

The chain has TRBV15 and TRBJ2-1, with 9 bases identical to TRBD1. The germline CDR1 and CDR2 sequences are LNHNV and YYDKDF (reference sequence). The CDR3 has 19 amino acids. The J segment lost 5 bases and the V segment lost 3 bases, leaving 17 bases of the junction unmatched. The CDR3 reads CATSSETPNTGGPNNEQFF. The CDR3 nucleotides are TGTGCCACCAGCAGCGAGACCCCGAATACAGGGGGCCCTAACAATGAGCAGTTCTTC.

The chain couples TRBV6-6 to TRBJ1-1; the match to TRBD1 covers 10 bases. CDR1 is MNHNY, CDR2 SVGAGI, per germline (reference sequence). V dropped 1 base and J dropped 7; count of bases not matched to a gene: 3. The CDR3 runs to 14 residues. The CDR3 region is CASSYYGTGVEAFF. The CDR3, as DNA: TGTGCCAGCAGTTACTACGGGACAGGGGTTGAAGCTTTCTTT.

This clone was counted once. The CDR3 spells CAWSEIVQTKDTF. DNA for the CDR3: TGTGCCTGGAGTGAAATAGTACAGACTAAAGACACCTTC. This sequence joins TRBV30 and TRBJ1-2, with no clear D. Germline CDR1 GTSNPN, CDR2 SVGIG (reference sequence). This CDR3 region has 13 residues. The V end was cut by 1 base, the J end by 12 bases, with 18 bases between. Drawing the rest from reference TRBV30 and TRBJ1-2, the complete variable domain is SQTIHQWPATLVQPVGSPLSLECTVEGTSNPNLYWYRQAAGRGLQLLFYSVGIGQISSEVPQNLSASRPQDRQFILSSKKLLLSDSGFYLCAWSEIVQTKDTFGSGTRLTVV.

V gene TRBV29-1 combines with J gene TRBJ2-7; 11 nucleotides agree with TRBD2. The V gene's germline CDR1 is SQVTM and CDR2 ANQGSEA. V trimming: 6 bases; J trimming: 3 bases; junction bases outside the gene matches: 13. The CDR3 has 16 residues. The CDR3 bases are TGCAGCGTCGTGGGCGATACTAGCGGGAGAAGCTACGAGCAGTACTTC. It translates to CSVVGDTSGRSYEQYF.

The rearrangement links TRBV6-1 to TRBJ1-5, with 7 bases identical to TRBD1. Trimming took 1 base from V and 4 from J; bases not matched to a gene: 4. The germline V gene encodes CDR1 MNHNS and CDR2 SASEGT. The CDR3 consists of 15 residues. The CDR3 region has the DNA TGTGCCAGCAGTGAAGGCGGGACAGTTAATCAGCCCCAGCATTTT. This encodes CASSEGGTVNQPQHF.

This chain joins TRBV6-1 and TRBJ2-7; 11 nucleotides agree with TRBD2. Germline CDR1 and CDR2: MNHNS and SASEGT. The CDR3 is 12 amino acids. The CDR3 here is CRSSGRTYEQYF. DNA of the CDR3: TGTCGGTCTAGCGGGAGGACCTACGAGCAGTACTTC.

This rearrangement joins TRBV28 to TRBJ2-2; D possibly corresponds to TRBD2 (7 bases). This CDR3 is built from 14 residues. Trimming took off 2 bases at V and 7 bases at J, with 11 bases between the two ends. The V gene's germline CDR1 is MDHEN and CDR2 SYDVKM. In DNA, the CDR3 is TGTGCCAGCAGTTTAGCGGGGGCGGTCGGGGAGCTGTTTTTT. This sequence encodes CASSLAGAVGELFF.